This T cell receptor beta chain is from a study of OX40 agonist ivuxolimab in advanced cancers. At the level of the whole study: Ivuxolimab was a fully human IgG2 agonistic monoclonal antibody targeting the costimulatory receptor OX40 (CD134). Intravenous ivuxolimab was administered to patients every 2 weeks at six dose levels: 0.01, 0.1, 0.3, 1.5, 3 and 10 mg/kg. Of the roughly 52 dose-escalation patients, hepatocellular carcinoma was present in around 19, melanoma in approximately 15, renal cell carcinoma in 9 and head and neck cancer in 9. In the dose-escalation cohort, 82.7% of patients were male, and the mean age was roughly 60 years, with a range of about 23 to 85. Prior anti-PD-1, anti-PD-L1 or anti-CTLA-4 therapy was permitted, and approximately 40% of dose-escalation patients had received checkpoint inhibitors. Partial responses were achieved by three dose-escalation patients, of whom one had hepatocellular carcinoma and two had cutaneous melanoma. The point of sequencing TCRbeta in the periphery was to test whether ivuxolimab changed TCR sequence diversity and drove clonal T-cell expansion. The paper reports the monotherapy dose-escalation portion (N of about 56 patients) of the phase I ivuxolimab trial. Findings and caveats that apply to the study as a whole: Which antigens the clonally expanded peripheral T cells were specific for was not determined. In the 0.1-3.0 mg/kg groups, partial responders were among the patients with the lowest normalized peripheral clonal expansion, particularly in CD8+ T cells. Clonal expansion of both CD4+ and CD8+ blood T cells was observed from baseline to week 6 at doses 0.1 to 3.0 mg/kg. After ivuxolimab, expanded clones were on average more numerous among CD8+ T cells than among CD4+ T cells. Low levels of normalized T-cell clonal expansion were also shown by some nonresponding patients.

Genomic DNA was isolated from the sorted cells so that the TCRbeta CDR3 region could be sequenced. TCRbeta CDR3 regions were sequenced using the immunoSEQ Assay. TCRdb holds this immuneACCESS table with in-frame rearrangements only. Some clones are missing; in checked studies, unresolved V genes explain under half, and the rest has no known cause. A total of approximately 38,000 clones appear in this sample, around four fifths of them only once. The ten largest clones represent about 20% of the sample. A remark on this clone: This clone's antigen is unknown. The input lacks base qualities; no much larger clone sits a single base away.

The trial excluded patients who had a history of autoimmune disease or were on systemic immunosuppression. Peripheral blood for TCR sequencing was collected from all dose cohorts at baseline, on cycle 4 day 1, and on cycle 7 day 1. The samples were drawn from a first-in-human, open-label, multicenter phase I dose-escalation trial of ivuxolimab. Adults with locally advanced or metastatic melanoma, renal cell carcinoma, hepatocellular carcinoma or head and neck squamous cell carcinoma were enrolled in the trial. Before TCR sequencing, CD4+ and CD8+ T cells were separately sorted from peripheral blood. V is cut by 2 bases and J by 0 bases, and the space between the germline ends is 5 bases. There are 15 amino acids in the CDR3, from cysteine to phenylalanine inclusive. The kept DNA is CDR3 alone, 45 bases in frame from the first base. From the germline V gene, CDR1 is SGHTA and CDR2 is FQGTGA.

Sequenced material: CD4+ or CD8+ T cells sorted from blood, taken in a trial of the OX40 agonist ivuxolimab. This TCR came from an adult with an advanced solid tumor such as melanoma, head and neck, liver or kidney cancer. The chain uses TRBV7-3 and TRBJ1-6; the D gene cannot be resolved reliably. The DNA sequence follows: TGTGCCAGCAGCTTAGGGAGCTCCTATAATTCACCCCTCCACTTT. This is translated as CASSLGSSYNSPLHF.